A selection of T cell receptor beta chains follows, all from one sample in a study of identical twins. TCRdb independently ran MiXCR on the 5' RACE reads; one entry per CDR3 protein. Here the sample spans approximately 670,000 distinct CDR3 sequences, approximately 6.1% being singletons. Sequences were obtained from naive T cells sorted from blood. These TCRs come from a man aged 18 to 30 in good health. CDR3s include the opening cysteine and the closing phenylalanine or tryptophan. The D gene is left open where the match is weak. Not all rows give a size; the values are once, few, many and, for expanded clones, a class.

v_gene	j_gene	d_gene	abundance	CDR3aa	CDR3nt
TRBV6-1	TRBJ2-4	-	many	CASRGAETPNIQYF	TGTGCCAGCAGGGGGGCTGAGACACCTAACATTCAGTACTTC
TRBV6-5	TRBJ2-3	-	few	CASSYYSGEDTQYF	TGTGCCAGCAGTTACTACTCGGGCGAAGATACGCAGTATTTT
TRBV20-1	TRBJ2-3	-	-	CSARGEERTDTQYF	TGCAGTGCAAGAGGGGAGGAACGCACAGATACGCAGTATTTT
TRBV12-3/TRBV12-4	TRBJ2-5	TRBD1	few	CASAGYRGRQETQYF	TGTGCCAGCGCGGGCTACAGGGGGAGGCAAGAGACCCAGTACTTC
TRBV10-2	TRBJ2-1	-	-	CASKGRNYNEQFF	TGCGCCAGCAAGGGCAGAAACTACAATGAGCAGTTCTTC
TRBV12-3/TRBV12-4	TRBJ2-1	-	many	CASTPGEAHNEQFF	TGTGCCAGCACTCCCGGTGAGGCCCACAATGAGCAGTTCTTC
TRBV15	TRBJ1-1	-	few	CATSRAPSLPVTEAFF	TGTGCCACCAGCAGAGCCCCGTCCCTGCCGGTTACTGAAGCTTTCTTT
TRBV10-3	TRBJ1-1	-	few	CAISVVDSPNTEAFF	TGTGCCATCAGTGTAGTCGACTCTCCGAACACTGAAGCTTTCTTT
TRBV24-1	TRBJ2-2	TRBD1	few	CATSLGQGNIGELFF	TGTGCCACCAGTCTGGGACAGGGTAATATCGGGGAGCTGTTTTTT
TRBV29-1	TRBJ2-7	TRBD1	-	CSVEDGRDRGYEQYF	TGCAGCGTTGAAGATGGCCGGGACAGGGGGTACGAGCAGTACTTC
TRBV29-1	TRBJ1-2	TRBD1	many	CSVLQGRGYTF	TGCAGCGTGCTACAGGGGCGAGGCTACACCTTC
TRBV13	TRBJ2-4	TRBD2	many	CASSLIRTSGENIQYF	TGTGCCAGCAGCCTCATACGGACTAGCGGGGAAAACATTCAGTACTTC
TRBV20-1	TRBJ2-1	-	many	CSARDTSHSYNEQFF	TGCAGTGCTAGAGATACTAGCCACTCCTACAATGAGCAGTTCTTC
TRBV20-1	TRBJ2-2	TRBD2	-	CSAYPGLAGSANTGELFF	TGCAGTGCTTACCCGGGACTAGCGGGCAGCGCGAACACCGGGGAGCTGTTTTTT
TRBV15	TRBJ1-1	-	-	CATGPSTEAFF	TGTGCCACCGGACCGAGTACTGAAGCTTTCTTT
TRBV7-2	TRBJ1-6	TRBD1	many	CASSFRQGRYNSPLHF	TGTGCCAGCAGCTTCCGACAGGGTCGCTATAATTCACCCCTCCACTTT
TRBV12-3/TRBV12-4	TRBJ2-3	-	many	CASSLIEPTDTQYF	TGTGCCAGCAGTTTGATAGAGCCTACAGATACGCAGTATTTT
TRBV4-2	TRBJ1-5	TRBD1	few	CASSNPDRERQPQHF	TGTGCCAGCAGCAACCCGGACAGGGAGCGTCAGCCCCAGCATTTT
TRBV6-5	TRBJ1-1	-	many	CASSYSAHPNTEAFF	TGTGCCAGCAGTTACTCTGCACATCCGAACACTGAAGCTTTCTTT
TRBV6-5	TRBJ2-7	-	-	CASSYGAGGRDEQYF	TGTGCCAGCAGTTACGGGGCCGGGGGAAGAGACGAGCAGTACTTC
TRBV5-1	TRBJ2-5	-	many	CASSFRGGLETQYF	TGCGCCAGCAGCTTCCGGGGAGGTTTGGAGACCCAGTACTTC
TRBV28	TRBJ2-2	-	many	CASSSQLAGTGELFF	TGTGCCAGCAGCAGCCAACTAGCCGGAACCGGGGAGCTGTTTTTT
TRBV12-3/TRBV12-4	TRBJ2-5	TRBD1	many	CASSLDREGTQYF	TGTGCCAGCAGCCTTGACAGGGAAGGGACCCAGTACTTC
TRBV5-1	TRBJ1-2	-	few	CASSLAGGGGKGYTF	TGCGCCAGCAGCTTGGCCGGTGGAGGGGGTAAAGGCTACACCTTC
TRBV12-3/TRBV12-4	TRBJ1-1	-	-	CASMDRRTEAFF	TGTGCCAGCATGGACAGACGCACTGAAGCTTTCTTT
TRBV7-3	TRBJ2-1	-	-	CASSFIGSSYNEQFF	TGTGCCAGCAGCTTTATCGGATCTTCCTACAATGAGCAGTTCTTC
TRBV27	TRBJ2-1	TRBD2	many	CASSPGTRPNNEQFF	TGTGCCAGCAGTCCCGGGACTAGGCCAAACAATGAGCAGTTCTTC
TRBV12-3/TRBV12-4	TRBJ2-2	-	many	CASSLGGSTGELFF	TGTGCCAGCAGTTTAGGGGGCTCTACCGGGGAGCTGTTTTTT
TRBV7-8	TRBJ2-1	-	many	CASSWASSSYNEQFF	TGTGCCAGCAGCTGGGCGAGCAGCTCCTACAATGAGCAGTTCTTC
TRBV3-1	TRBJ1-1	-	few	CASSQENWARTEAFF	TGTGCCAGCAGCCAAGAAAATTGGGCTCGGACTGAAGCTTTCTTT
TRBV11-2	TRBJ1-2	TRBD1	many	CASSLKRQGYYGYTF	TGTGCCAGCAGCCTCAAAAGACAGGGGTACTATGGCTACACCTTC
TRBV27	TRBJ2-5	-	-	CASRPTLKEEETQYF	TGTGCCAGCAGACCCACCCTAAAGGAGGAAGAGACCCAGTACTTC
TRBV5-1	TRBJ1-1	-	many	CASSLPGRRGTEAFF	TGCGCCAGCAGCTTGCCGGGACGGAGAGGCACTGAAGCTTTCTTT
TRBV9	TRBJ1-2	TRBD1	many	CASSIGTGGAVFGYTF	TGTGCCAGCAGCATCGGGACAGGGGGCGCGGTTTTTGGCTACACCTTC
TRBV4-2	TRBJ2-7	-	few	CASSQARDTREQYF	TGTGCCAGCAGCCAAGCCCGGGACACTCGCGAGCAGTACTTC
TRBV15	TRBJ2-1	TRBD2	many	CATSREPLTSGTDHEQFF	TGTGCCACCAGCAGAGAGCCCCTGACTAGCGGGACCGATCATGAGCAGTTCTTC
TRBV7-2	TRBJ2-3	-	few	CASGRWTDTQYF	TGTGCCAGCGGCAGGTGGACAGATACGCAGTATTTT
TRBV19	TRBJ2-4	-	-	CASKVIGAKNIQYF	TGTGCCAGTAAGGTCATAGGGGCCAAAAACATTCAGTACTTC
TRBV5-1	TRBJ2-2	-	-	CASSVSGTSNTGELFF	TGCGCCAGCAGCGTGTCCGGGACATCGAACACCGGGGAGCTGTTTTTT
TRBV6-2/TRBV6-3	TRBJ1-1	TRBD1	many	CASSQVPGQGRDAEAFF	TGTGCCAGCAGTCAGGTCCCGGGACAGGGGAGAGACGCTGAAGCTTTCTTT
TRBV12-3/TRBV12-4	TRBJ2-5	-	-	CASNTGLNQETQYF	TGTGCCAGCAATACGGGACTGAACCAAGAGACCCAGTACTTC
TRBV7-9	TRBJ1-2	TRBD1	few	CASSLATGDAGYTF	TGTGCCAGCAGCTTAGCAACAGGGGATGCTGGCTACACCTTC
TRBV5-5	TRBJ2-3	TRBD2	many	CASSPLAGGVDTQYF	TGTGCCAGCAGCCCACTAGCGGGAGGCGTAGATACGCAGTATTTT
TRBV18	TRBJ2-3	TRBD1	few	CASFQDRYTDTQYF	TGTGCCAGCTTCCAGGACAGGTACACAGATACGCAGTATTTT
TRBV12-3/TRBV12-4	TRBJ2-4	-	-	CASSLGRDIQYF	TGTGCCAGCAGTTTAGGCAGGGACATTCAGTACTTC
TRBV24-1	TRBJ2-3	TRBD1	many	CATSDSTGDNRTDTQYF	TGTGCCACCAGTGATTCTACAGGGGACAATCGCACAGATACGCAGTATTTT
TRBV5-1	TRBJ1-1	TRBD1	few	CASRRDSEAFF	TGCGCCAGCAGACGGGACAGCGAAGCTTTCTTT
TRBV7-8	TRBJ2-1	TRBD2	many	CASSQPQSGRAPYNEQFF	TGTGCCAGCAGCCAGCCCCAAAGCGGGAGGGCCCCCTACAATGAGCAGTTCTTC
TRBV18	TRBJ2-7	-	many	CASSPPFSGADSYEQYF	TGTGCCAGCTCACCACCTTTCTCAGGGGCGGATTCCTACGAGCAGTACTTC
TRBV5-1	TRBJ2-2	TRBD1	-	CASSTYRGSFPGELFF	TGCGCCAGCAGCACGTACAGGGGTAGCTTTCCGGGGGAGCTGTTTTTT
TRBV20-1	TRBJ1-1	TRBD1	few	CSAGSPGQKNTEAFF	TGCAGTGCTGGAAGCCCGGGACAGAAGAACACTGAAGCTTTCTTT
TRBV29-1	TRBJ1-5	-	many	CSAGIGGSSNQPQHF	TGCAGCGCGGGAATAGGGGGGTCGAGCAATCAGCCCCAGCATTTT